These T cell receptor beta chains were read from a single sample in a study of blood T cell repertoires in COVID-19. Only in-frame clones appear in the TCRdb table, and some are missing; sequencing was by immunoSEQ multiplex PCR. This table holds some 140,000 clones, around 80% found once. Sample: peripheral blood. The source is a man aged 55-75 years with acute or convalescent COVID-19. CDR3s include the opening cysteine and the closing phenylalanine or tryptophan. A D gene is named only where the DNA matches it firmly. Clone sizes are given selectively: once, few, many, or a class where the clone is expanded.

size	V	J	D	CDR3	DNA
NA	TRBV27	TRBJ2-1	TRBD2	CASSFSSGETYNEQFF	TGTGCCAGCAGTTTCAGTAGCGGGGAGACCTACAATGAGCAGTTCTTC
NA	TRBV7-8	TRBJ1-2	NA	CASSFDWANYGYTF	TGTGCCAGCAGCTTCGACTGGGCTAACTATGGCTACACCTTC
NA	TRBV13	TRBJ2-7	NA	CASSLPGGSYEQYF	TGTGCCAGCAGCCTACCAGGGGGGTCCTACGAGCAGTACTTC
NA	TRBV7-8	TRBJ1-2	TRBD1	CASSPGTGELGYTF	TGTGCCAGCAGCCCGGGGACAGGGGAGCTTGGCTACACCTTC
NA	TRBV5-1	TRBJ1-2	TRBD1	CASSLDRDYGYTF	TGCGCCAGCAGCTTAGACAGGGACTATGGCTACACCTTC
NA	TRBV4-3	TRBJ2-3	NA	CASSQDHERSSTDTQYF	TGCGCCAGCAGCCAAGATCATGAGCGGTCTAGCACAGATACGCAGTATTTT
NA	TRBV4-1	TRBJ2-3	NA	CASSQTGVGADTQYF	TGCGCCAGCAGTCAAACGGGAGTCGGGGCCGATACGCAGTATTTT
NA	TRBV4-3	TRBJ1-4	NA	CASSLSPGQINEKLFF	TGCGCCAGCAGCCTGTCCCCCGGACAGATTAATGAAAAACTGTTTTTT
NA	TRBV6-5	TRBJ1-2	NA	CASSYSWQQVGYGYTF	TGTGCCAGCAGTTACTCTTGGCAGCAGGTTGGGTATGGCTACACCTTC
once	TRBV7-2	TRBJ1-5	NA	CASSDRQGQPQHF	TGTGCCAGCAGCGACAGGCAAGGTCAGCCCCAGCATTTT
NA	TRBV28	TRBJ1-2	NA	CASSFTPINYGYTF	TGTGCCAGCAGTTTCACACCGATTAACTATGGCTACACCTTC
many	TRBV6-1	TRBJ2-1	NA	CASSELALNEQFF	TGTGCCAGCAGTGAGCTAGCCCTCAATGAGCAGTTCTTC
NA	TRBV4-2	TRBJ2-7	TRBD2	CASSQPSGNRYEQYF	TGTGCCAGCAGCCAACCTAGCGGGAATCGGTACGAGCAGTACTTC
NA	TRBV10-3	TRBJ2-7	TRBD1	CAISEWGTRTGEVEQYF	TGTGCCATCAGTGAGTGGGGAACACGGACAGGGGAGGTCGAGCAGTACTTC
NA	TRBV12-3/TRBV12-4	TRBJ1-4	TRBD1	CASSTGTGRLVF	TGTGCCAGCAGTACAGGGACAGGGAGGCTCGTTTTT
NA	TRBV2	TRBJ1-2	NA	CASRALYGYTF	TGTGCCAGCAGAGCACTGTATGGCTACACCTTC
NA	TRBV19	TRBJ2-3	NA	CASSISGTDTQYF	TGTGCCAGTAGTATATCAGGCACAGATACGCAGTATTTT
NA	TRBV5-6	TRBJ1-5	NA	CASSLQGSNQPQHF	TGTGCCAGCAGCTTACAGGGAAGTAATCAGCCCCAGCATTTT
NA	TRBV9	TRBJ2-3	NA	CASSLWEDTQYF	TGTGCCAGCAGCCTGTGGGAGGATACGCAGTATTTT
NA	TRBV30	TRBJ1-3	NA	CAWSVGGVSGNTIYF	TGTGCCTGGAGTGTAGGCGGCGTCTCTGGAAACACCATATATTTT
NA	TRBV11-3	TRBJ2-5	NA	CASSQASGQETQYF	TGTGCCAGCAGCCAGGCTTCAGGCCAAGAGACCCAGTACTTC
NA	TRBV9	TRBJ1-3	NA	CASSPAVTAGNTIYF	TGTGCCAGCAGCCCAGCGGTAACGGCTGGAAACACCATATATTTT
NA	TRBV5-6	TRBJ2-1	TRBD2	CASSAGLAGGNEQFF	TGTGCCAGCAGCGCGGGACTAGCGGGAGGGAATGAGCAGTTCTTC
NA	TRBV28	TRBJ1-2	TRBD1	CASSRTGSREYGYTF	TGTGCCAGCAGTCGGACAGGGAGTCGGGAATATGGCTACACCTTC
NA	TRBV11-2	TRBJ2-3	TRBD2	CASSRWAGGSDTQYF	TGTGCCAGCAGCCGATGGGCGGGAGGCTCAGATACGCAGTATTTT
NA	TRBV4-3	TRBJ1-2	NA	CASSQQRGGESGYTF	TGCGCCAGCAGCCAGCAAAGAGGGGGAGAGAGTGGCTACACCTTC
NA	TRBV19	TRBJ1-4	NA	CASSTRNPGQLKNCFF	NA
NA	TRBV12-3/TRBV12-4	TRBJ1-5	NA	CASSFDNPRPQHF	TGTGCCAGCAGTTTCGACAACCCTCGCCCCCAGCATTTT
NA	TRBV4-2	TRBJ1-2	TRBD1	CASSQDWGTGPGYTF	TGTGCCAGCAGCCAAGATTGGGGGACAGGGCCTGGCTACACCTTC
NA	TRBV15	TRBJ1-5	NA	CATSRDPGNQPQHF	TGTGCCACCAGCAGAGATCCGGGCAATCAGCCCCAGCATTTT
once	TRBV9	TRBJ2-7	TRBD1	CASSASTGQGVYEQYF	TGTGCCAGCAGCGCTTCGACGGGACAGGGTGTCTACGAGCAGTACTTC
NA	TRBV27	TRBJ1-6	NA	CASSSQQGNSPLHF	TGTGCCAGCTCATCCCAGCAGGGGAATTCACCCCTCCACTTT
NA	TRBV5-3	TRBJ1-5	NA	CARSLTGYSNQPQHF	TGTGCCAGAAGTTTGACAGGCTATAGCAATCAGCCCCAGCATTTT
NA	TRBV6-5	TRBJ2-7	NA	CASRGRRSDYEQYF	TGTGCCAGCAGGGGGAGAAGAAGTGACTACGAGCAGTACTTC
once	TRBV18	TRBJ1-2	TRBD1	CASSPSPTGVDYGYTF	TGTGCCAGCTCACCCTCCCCGACAGGGGTGGACTATGGCTACACCTTC
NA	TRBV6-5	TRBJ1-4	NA	CASSYSPGLVEKLFF	TGTGCCAGCAGTTACTCTCCGGGACTTGTTGAAAAACTGTTTTTT
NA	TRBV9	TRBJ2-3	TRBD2	CASSGGTSRRTDTQYF	TGTGCCAGCAGCGGGGGGACTAGCAGACGCACAGATACGCAGTATTTT
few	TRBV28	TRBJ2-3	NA	CASSLDREGTDTQYF	TGTGCCAGCAGTTTAGACAGGGAGGGCACAGATACGCAGTATTTT
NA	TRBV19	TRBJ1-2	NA	CASSIAGTNYGYTF	TGTGCCAGTAGTATAGCCGGGACTAACTATGGCTACACCTTC
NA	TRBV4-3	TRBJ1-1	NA	CASSQRVTSGDEAFF	TGCGCCAGCAGCCAAAGAGTGACCTCAGGGGATGAAGCTTTCTTT
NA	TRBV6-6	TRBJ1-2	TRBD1	CASSKSGTGVDYGYTF	TGTGCCAGCAGTAAATCCGGGACAGGGGTAGACTATGGCTACACCTTC
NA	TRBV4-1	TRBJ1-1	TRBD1	CASSQDLRQGTGTEAFF	TGCGCCAGCAGCCAAGATTTACGACAGGGAACGGGGACTGAAGCTTTCTTT
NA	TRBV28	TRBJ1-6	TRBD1	CASRTYQGTGNSPLHF	TGTGCCAGCAGAACCTATCAAGGGACAGGCAATTCACCCCTCCACTTT
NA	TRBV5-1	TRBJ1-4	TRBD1	CASSAGAGTGGSEKLFF	TGCGCCAGCAGCGCTGGAGCCGGGACAGGGGGCAGTGAAAAACTGTTTTTT
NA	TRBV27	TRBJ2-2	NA	CASSRSMSIVTGELFF	TGTGCCAGCAGTAGATCTATGAGTATTGTCACCGGGGAGCTGTTTTTT
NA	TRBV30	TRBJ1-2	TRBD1	CAWSWGQGNEGYTF	TGTGCCTGGAGTTGGGGACAGGGGAACGAGGGCTACACCTTC
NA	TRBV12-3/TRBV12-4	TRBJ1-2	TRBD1	CASSFGTGLGYTF	TGTGCCAGCAGTTTCGGGACAGGGTTGGGCTACACCTTC
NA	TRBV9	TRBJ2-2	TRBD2	CASSVGGLAITGELFF	TGTGCCAGCAGCGTAGGGGGACTAGCGATCACCGGGGAGCTGTTTTTT
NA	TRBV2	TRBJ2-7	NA	CASRLPYEQYF	TGTGCCAGCAGACTCCCCTACGAGCAGTACTTC
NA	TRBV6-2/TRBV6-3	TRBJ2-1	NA	CASSSNYEQFF	TGTGCCAGCAGTTCCAACTATGAGCAGTTCTTC
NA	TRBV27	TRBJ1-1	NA	CASSLGTGGAEAFF	TGTGCCAGCAGCCTGGGGACGGGGGGCGCTGAAGCTTTCTTT
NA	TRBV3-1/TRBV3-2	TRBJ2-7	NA	CASSQAGRGHEQYF	TGTGCCAGCAGCCAAGCCGGCAGGGGCCACGAGCAGTACTTC
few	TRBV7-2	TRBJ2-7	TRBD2	CASSLTSGSMRVYEQYF	TGTGCCAGCAGCTTAACTAGCGGGAGTATGCGAGTTTACGAGCAGTACTTC
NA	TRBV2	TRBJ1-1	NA	CASSPAGGDTEAFF	TGTGCCAGCAGTCCAGCCGGGGGGGACACTGAAGCTTTCTTT
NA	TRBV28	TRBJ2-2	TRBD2	CASSSSGSTGELFF	TGTGCCAGCAGTTCTAGCGGGAGCACCGGGGAGCTGTTTTTT
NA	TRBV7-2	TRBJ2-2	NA	CASSKSGGLNTGELFF	TGTGCCAGCAGCAAGTCGGGGGGCCTGAACACCGGGGAGCTGTTTTTT
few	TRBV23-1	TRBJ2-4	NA	CASSQSPVLKGGKNIQYF	TGCGCCAGCAGTCAATCCCCCGTTCTTAAAGGGGGCAAAAACATTCAGTACTTC